This T cell receptor beta chain is from a study of CD8+ T cells in alopecia areata (dated by TCRdb to 2017 to 2018). For the study in its entirety: Treated patients were enrolled in an open-label pilot trial of oral tofacitinib at 5 to 10 mg twice daily for moderate-to-severe alopecia areata. The RNA source kit depended on sample type: the PAXgene miRNA kit for fixed scalp, the miRNeasy kit for PBMCs, and the RNeasy kit for mouse skin. Clonality in the scalp was compared among normal scalp (n=4), patchy alopecia areata scalp (n=8), and alopecia totalis/universalis scalp (n=8). Biopsies were taken from tofacitinib-treated patients at baseline and at 4 and 24 weeks of treatment, and a later scalp biopsy was taken in several of the tofacitinib-treated patients. Patients stayed on tofacitinib for 6 to 18 months and then had 6 months of follow-up off drug so that delayed response and recurrence could be assessed. The SALT score, which quantifies the percentage of affected scalp surface area, was used to measure disease severity in treated patients. TCRbeta CDR3 regions were amplified by immunoSEQ multiplex PCR with 35 Vbeta forward and 13 Jbeta reverse primers. High-throughput TCRbeta sequencing was used to examine T cell clonal expansion in alopecia areata in both the C3H/HeJ mouse model and human patients. Scalp tissue and sorted CD4+ and CD8+ peripheral blood T cells from patchy and totalis/universalis alopecia areata patients and from healthy controls were covered by human TCRbeta sequencing.

What the research found in general, with its limitations: Resident alphabeta T cells in normal human skin are also sequenced, complicating scalp TCR repertoire analysis, unlike mouse skin dominated by gammadelta T cells. Compared with normal scalp, lesional scalp had higher clonality and more expanded CD8+ clones, particularly in alopecia totalis/universalis, a pattern that suggests antigenic drive. TCR sequences shared between patients were less clear than in mice, possibly partly because of HLA diversity in the patient population. Because the treated cohort was small and included a single nonresponder, larger studies are needed to assess links between baseline CD8+ expansion and response. Tofacitinib significantly lowered scalp clonality and the number of expanded CD8+ clones among the top 100 scalp clones. During tofacitinib treatment, many expanded lesional clones stuck around in both scalp and blood, and this persistence may partly explain why relapse happens after treatment is stopped.

This clone came up a few times. Its antigen is still unknown. The record has no base qualities; no much larger clone is one base away. The library was produced with the immunoSEQ multiplex PCR assay. RNA was extracted from all samples and reverse transcribed into cDNA, which served as template for TCR sequencing. First-strand cDNA was synthesized using SuperScript III with a 2:1 mix of oligo-dT and random hexamers. A synthetic immune receptor repertoire was used to gauge amplification bias, and whatever bias remained was removed computationally. As for how the authors treated the data: Raw reads were preprocessed for error removal, and CDR3 was defined according to IMGT conventions as running from the conserved cysteine to phenylalanine. Clonality was computed as 1 minus the Shannon entropy, with the entropy normalized by log2 of the number of productive unique TCRs. Whether scalp clones were CD4 or CD8 was inferred by matching scalp TCRbeta sequences against CD4 and CD8 repertoires sorted from blood. TCRdb limited this immuneACCESS table to in-frame rearrangements with V and J called. A share of clones is missing; checked studies link under half to unresolved V genes, and the rest is unexplained. The V and J calls and clone size were taken over from that table, and D and trimming were inferred from the DNA. Counted in this sample were more than 200,000 clones; 64% of them appeared once. Of the sample, 4% to 5% falls within the top ten clones.

The intended sense of this specimen's time point label: about 4 weeks on oral tofacitinib. Per the publication, the treatment or condition label means: oral pan-JAK inhibitor, 5-10 mg twice daily. Peripheral blood and lesional scalp punch biopsies were obtained from patients with alopecia areata. After PBMCs were isolated by density centrifugation and stained for CD3, CD4 and CD8, a FACSAria was used to sort CD4+ and CD8+ T cells. Including the terminal cysteine and phenylalanine, the CDR3 comprises 11 residues. Only the CDR3 DNA is retained, 33 bases long and in frame from the first base. The trim is 4 bases for V and 5 bases for J, with a gap of 5 bases between the germline ends. CDR1 SGHTS and CDR2 YDEGEE are derived from the germline V gene.

The sample here was CD4+ T cells sorted from blood, taken at week 4, from a patient treated with tofacitinib. This clonotype was sampled from a human donor with alopecia areata. The chain links TRBV5-8 with TRBJ2-3; no confident D gene assignment can be made. CDR3 protein: CASSDRDTQYF. The base sequence is TGTGCCAGCAGCGATAGAGATACGCAGTATTTT.